These 13 T cell receptor delta chains came from one sample sequenced in a study of gamma-delta T cells after stem cell transplantation. TCRdb re-analyzed the RT-PCR reads via CATT. The repertoire consists of more than 950 delta-chain clones, with about 9.6% occurring once and the leading ten covering just under 45%. The material sequenced was gamma-delta T cells. Every receptor here comes from a human donor. It is not recorded whose cells these are; they may come from a transplant donor.

About this clone: TCRdb's entry gives the protein of a much larger clone, which mismatches this DNA's translation at residue 3, likely from a read error; the protein reported here is translated from the DNA. This CDR3 is also generated by other DNA sequences in the sample. The chain employs TRDV2 and TRDJ1, with 9 bases aligning to TRDD3. This CDR3 spans 17 amino acids. CDR1 and CDR2 (germline): GEAIGNYY, EKD. The CDR3 reads CARDTAEGDTYTDKLIF. In nucleotides, the CDR3 is TGTGCCCGTGACACCGCTGAGGGGGATACCTACACCGATAAACTCATCTTT.

In DNA form, the CDR3 reads TGTGCAGCGCCAAAAATCTCTTGGGGCCACACCGATAAACTCATCTTT. Translation: CAAPKISWGHTDKLIF. The chain recombines TRAV29/DV5 with TRDJ1; TRDD3 might be the D (5 bases). The CDR3 sequence is 16 residues long. Germline CDR1 NSMFDY, CDR2 ISSIKDK. V was clipped by 5 bases and J by 0 bases, with 20 bases between them.

The chain employs TRDV2 and TRDJ4; 8 bases are shared with TRDD3. The germline V gene has CDR1 GEAIGNYY and CDR2 EKD. This CDR3 contains 18 residues. V was pared by 3 bases and J by 0 bases, with 17 bases of the junction left unmatched. CDR3 residues: CACDAAATYWGEARPLIF. Here the CDR3 DNA reads TGTGCCTGTGACGCTGCTGCTACGTACTGGGGGGAAGCCAGACCCCTGATCTTT.

The chain joins TRDV2 to TRDJ1, with D unresolved. The CDR3 contains 18 residues. Germline-derived CDR1 and CDR2 are GEAIGNYY and EKD. V shed 0 bases and J shed 6 bases, with 25 bases lying between them. The CDR3 nucleotides read TGTGCCTGTGACACCGTCGGACCGCACTTGGAGAACGGTCATAAACTCATCTTT. It codes for CACDTVGPHLENGHKLIF.

On this clone itself: The translation of this DNA and the TCRdb protein of a much larger clone differ at residue 13, probably owing to a read error; the protein shown here is translated from the DNA. The genes are TRDV1 and TRDJ1, with a weak D call TRDD2 (5 bases). CDR3 size: 17 residues. Germline lookup yields CDR1 TSWWSYY and CDR2 QGS. CDR3 coding DNA: TGTGCTCTCTCCCCACCCTACTCCGCCCCTAGCACCTATAAACTCATCTTT. It translates to CALSPPYSAPSTYKLIF.

This clone has a handful of counts. The chain has TRDV1 and TRDJ1; 10 bases align to TRDD3. Germline trimming cut 0 bases from V and 0 bases from J; bases unmatched to any gene: 19. In germline, CDR1 is TSWWSYY, CDR2 QGS. This CDR3 is 22 amino acids long. The chain's CDR3 is CALGELPSLLGGGYQYTDKLIF. CDR3 bases: TGTGCTCTTGGGGAACTACCCTCTTTATTGGGTGGGGGATACCAGTACACCGATAAACTCATCTTT.

With regard to this clone: One end of the junction varies from germline; a read error may be responsible. The chain has TRDV2 and TRDJ3, with D unresolved. The germline gives CDR1 GEAIGNYY, CDR2 EKD. The CDR3 covers 18 residues. CDR3 protein: CACDTAVGGSWYTLQMFF. The DNA for the CDR3 is TGTGCCTGTGACACCGCGGTGGGAGGCTCCTGGTACACCCTACAGATGTTTTTC.

Regarding this clone: Since a far larger clone is one base different, this is likely a read error. The same CDR3 is also encoded by other DNA sequences in this sample. The CDR3: CACDSLQTGGYAPDKLIF. CDR3 coding DNA: TGTGCCTGTGATAGCCTTCAAACTGGGGGATACGCACCCGATAAACTCATCTTT. The V call is TRDV2, the J call TRDJ1, with 13 bases matching TRDD3. CDR1 is GEAIGNYY and CDR2 is EKD in the germline V gene. This CDR3 has 18 amino acids. The ends lost 4 bases at V and 3 bases at J; junction bases unmatched: 13.

On this clone: TCRdb's protein and the translated DNA diverge at residue 4; the protein reported here is the translation of the DNA. The J gene is TRDJ1, the V gene TRDV2; 9 bases line up with TRDD3. This CDR3 contains 18 residues. Germline CDR1 is GEAIGNYY and CDR2 is EKD. V gave up 5 bases and J gave up 1 base; unmatched junction bases: 16. This CDR3 reads CACVSVSLGDSSTDKLIF. The CDR3 DNA reads as TGTGCCTGTGTCAGTGTCTCCTTGGGGGATAGTTCCACCGATAAACTCATCTTT.

This clone appeared a few times. A much larger clonotype is one base distant, so this may be a read error. Different DNA sequences within this sample yield the same CDR3. The chain joins TRDV2 to TRDJ3; 10 bases map to TRDD3. The CDR3 is 23 amino acids. The V gene's germline CDR1 is GEAIGNYY and CDR2 EKD. The J segment lost 2 bases and the V segment lost 0 bases, leaving 18 bases of the junction unmatched. CDR3 sequence reads: CACDTVPSRGIRAPTWDTRQMFF. The CDR3 bases are TGTGCCTGTGACACCGTCCCTTCGCGGGGGATACGGGCACCGACCTGGGACACCCGACAGATGTTTTTC.

This chain joins TRAV29/DV5 and TRDJ1; 12 bases are a match to TRDD3. CDR1 NSMFDY and CDR2 ISSIKDK come from the germline V gene. V gave up 4 bases and J gave up 4 bases; unmatched junction bases: 26. This CDR3 is 21 amino acids long. CDR3 region: CAAGTASCSRWGIRINDKLIF. CDR3 nucleotides: TGTGCAGCAGGAACCGCATCTTGCAGTCGCTGGGGGATACGGATTAACGATAAACTCATCTTT.

This clone was detected a few times. TCRdb shows a much larger clone's protein in place of this DNA's translation, and the two differ at residue 10, likely through a read error; the protein shown is translated from the DNA. The rearrangement links TRDV2 to TRDJ1; D might be TRDD1 (5 bases). Between the trimmed V and J ends, which lost 1 base and 0 bases, there was a span of 17 bases. From germline, CDR1 is GEAIGNYY and CDR2 EKD. The CDR3 loop spans 17 amino acids. In DNA form, the CDR3 reads TGTGCCTGTGACACGGCAGGACTAAATATGTACACCGATAAACTCATCTTT. Translation gives CACDTAGLNMYTDKLIF.

This clone was picked up a small number of times. The protein held in TCRdb is that of a much larger clone and does not match this DNA's translation at residue 7, likely because of a read error; the protein shown is translated from the DNA. J is TRDJ1 and V is TRDV2, with TRDD3 matching 13 bases. Germline assignment: CDR1 GEAIGNYY and CDR2 EKD. The CDR3 has 18 amino acids. Germline trimming cut 4 bases from V and 3 bases from J; bases unmatched to any gene: 13. CDR3 nucleotide sequence: TGTGCCTGTGATAGCCTTCACACTGGGGGATACGCTCCCGATAAACTCATCTTT. It is translated as CACDSLHTGGYAPDKLIF.